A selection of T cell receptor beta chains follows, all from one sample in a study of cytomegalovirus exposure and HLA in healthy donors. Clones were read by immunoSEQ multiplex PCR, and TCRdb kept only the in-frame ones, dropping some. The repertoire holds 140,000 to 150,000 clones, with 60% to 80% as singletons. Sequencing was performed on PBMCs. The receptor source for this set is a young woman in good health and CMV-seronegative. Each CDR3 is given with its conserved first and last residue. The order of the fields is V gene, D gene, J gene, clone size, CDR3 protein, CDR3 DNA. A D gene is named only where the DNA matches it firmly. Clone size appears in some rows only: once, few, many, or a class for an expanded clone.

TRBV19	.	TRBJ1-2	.	CASSINGGRGYGYTF	TGTGCCAGTAGTATAAACGGGGGGCGCGGCTATGGCTACACCTTC
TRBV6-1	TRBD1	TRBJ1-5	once	CASRPRQGSDQPQHF	TGTGCCAGCAGACCAAGACAGGGTTCAGATCAGCCCCAGCATTTT
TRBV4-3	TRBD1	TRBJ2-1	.	CASSQDLGTGVYNEQFF	TGCGCCAGCAGCCAAGATCTAGGGACAGGGGTCTACAATGAGCAGTTCTTC
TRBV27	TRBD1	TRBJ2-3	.	CASSTTGGRFWQYF	TGTGCCAGCAGTACGACAGGGGGCCGCTTCTGGCAGTATTTT
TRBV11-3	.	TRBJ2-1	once	CASSLEGDGQPYNEQFF	TGTGCCAGCAGCTTAGAGGGTGACGGACAGCCCTACAATGAGCAGTTCTTC
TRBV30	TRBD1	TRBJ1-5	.	CAWGRQGSDQPQHF	TGTGCCTGGGGTAGACAGGGATCAGATCAGCCCCAGCATTTT
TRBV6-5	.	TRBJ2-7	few	CASSPGQPTGQYF	TGTGCCAGCAGTCCCGGACAGCCGACCGGGCAGTACTTC
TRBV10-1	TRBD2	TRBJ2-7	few	CASSLRGEQYEQYF	TGCGCCAGCAGTCTACGGGGGGAGCAATACGAGCAGTACTTC
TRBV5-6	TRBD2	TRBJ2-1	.	CASSLVPSGGNNEQFF	TGTGCCAGCAGCTTGGTCCCGAGCGGGGGAAACAATGAGCAGTTCTTC
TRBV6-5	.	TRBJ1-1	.	CASSARRNTEAFF	TGTGCCAGCAGTGCCCGGAGGAACACTGAAGCTTTCTTT
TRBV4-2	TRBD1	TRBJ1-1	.	CASSLPGGEAFF	TGTGCCAGCAGCCTTCCAGGGGGGGAAGCTTTCTTT
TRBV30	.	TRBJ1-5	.	CAWGQIGQPQHF	TGTGCCTGGGGCCAGATTGGCCAGCCCCAGCATTTT
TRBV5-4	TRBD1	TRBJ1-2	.	CASSPPGQQGYTF	TGTGCCAGCAGTCCACCGGGACAGCAGGGCTACACCTTC
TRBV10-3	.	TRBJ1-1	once	CATGSLNTEAFF	TGTGCCACCGGGTCTTTGAACACTGAAGCTTTCTTT
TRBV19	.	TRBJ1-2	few	CASSPVAENYGYTF	TGTGCCAGTAGTCCCGTGGCGGAAAACTATGGCTACACCTTC
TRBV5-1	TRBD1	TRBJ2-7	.	CASSLALGRDRAYEQYF	TGCGCCAGCAGCTTGGCCCTAGGCCGGGACAGGGCGTACGAGCAGTACTTC
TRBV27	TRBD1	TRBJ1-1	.	CASSQTGQSEAFF	TGTGCCAGCAGTCAAACGGGACAGTCCGAAGCTTTCTTT
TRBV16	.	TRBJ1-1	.	CASSQGAQNTEAFF	TGTGCCAGCAGCCAAGGGGCCCAGAACACTGAAGCTTTCTTT
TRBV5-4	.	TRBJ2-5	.	CASSLEGDTQYF	TGTGCCAGCAGCTTGGAGGGAGACACCCAGTACTTC
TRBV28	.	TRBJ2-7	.	CASSLKAGSYEQYF	TGTGCCAGCAGTTTAAAAGCAGGCTCCTACGAGCAGTACTTC
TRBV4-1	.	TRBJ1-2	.	CASSQELTAQGIYYGYTF	TGCGCCAGCAGCCAAGAACTTACAGCGCAGGGGATTTACTATGGCTACACCTTC
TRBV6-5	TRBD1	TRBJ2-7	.	CASSSLRDRVYEQYF	TGTGCCAGCAGTTCCCTCCGGGACAGGGTTTACGAGCAGTACTTC
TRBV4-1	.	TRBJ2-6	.	CASSPSLGTSGANVLTF	TGCGCCAGCAGCCCTAGCCTCGGGACATCGGGGGCCAACGTCCTGACTTTC
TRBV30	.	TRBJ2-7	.	CAWSEQPLYEQYF	TGTGCCTGGAGTGAACAGCCACTCTACGAGCAGTACTTC
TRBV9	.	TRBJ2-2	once	CASSGLRGHTGELFF	TGTGCCAGCAGCGGATTGCGGGGTCACACCGGGGAGCTGTTTTTT
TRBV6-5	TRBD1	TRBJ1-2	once	CASSSGTANYGYTF	TGTGCCAGCAGTTCCGGGACAGCTAACTATGGCTACACCTTC
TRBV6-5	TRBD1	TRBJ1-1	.	CASSYGGTGTEAFF	TGTGCCAGCAGTTACGGGGGGACAGGAACTGAAGCTTTCTTT
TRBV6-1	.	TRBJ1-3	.	CASMRGVGQSIYF	TGTGCCAGCATGCGGGGTGTTGGACAATCCATATATTTT
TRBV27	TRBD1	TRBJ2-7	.	CASSGQGGLYEQYF	TGTGCCAGCAGCGGACAGGGGGGTCTCTACGAGCAGTACTTC
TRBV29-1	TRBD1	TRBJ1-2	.	CSVEVSPGQATNYGYTF	TGCAGCGTTGAAGTCTCGCCGGGACAGGCCACTAACTATGGCTACACCTTC
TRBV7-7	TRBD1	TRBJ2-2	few	CASSATGGNTGELFF	TGTGCCAGCAGCGCTACAGGGGGCAACACCGGGGAGCTGTTTTTT
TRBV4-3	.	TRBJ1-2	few	CASSQADSYGYTF	TGCGCCAGCAGCCAGGCAGATTCCTATGGCTACACCTTC
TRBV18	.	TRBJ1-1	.	CASSPPGRGRHTEAFF	TGTGCCAGCTCACCCCCTGGCAGGGGACGGCACACTGAAGCTTTCTTT
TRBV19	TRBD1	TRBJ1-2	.	CASSEQGALGGYTF	TGTGCCAGTAGTGAACAGGGGGCGCTGGGAGGCTACACCTTC
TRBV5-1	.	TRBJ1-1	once	CASSLAGWETNTEAFF	TGCGCCAGCAGCTTGGCCGGGTGGGAGACGAACACTGAAGCTTTCTTT
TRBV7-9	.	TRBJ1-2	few	CASSLSTRGGYGYTF	TGTGCCAGCAGCTTGTCGACCCGGGGAGGCTATGGCTACACCTTC
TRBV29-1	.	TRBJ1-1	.	CSTRSGGVMNTEAFF	TGCAGCACTCGTTCGGGCGGGGTGATGAACACTGAAGCTTTCTTT
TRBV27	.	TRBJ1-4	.	CASSSWGPGKLFF	TGTGCCAGCAGTTCCTGGGGGCCGGGGAAACTGTTTTTT
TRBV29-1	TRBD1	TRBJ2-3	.	CSVGQVTDTQYF	TGCAGCGTGGGACAGGTCACAGATACGCAGTATTTT
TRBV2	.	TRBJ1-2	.	CACLKTETNYGYTF	TGTGCGTGCCTCAAAACAGAAACTAACTATGGCTACACCTTC